This T cell receptor beta chain derives from a study of beta chain features in type 1 diabetes (dated by TCRdb to the late 2010s). At the level of the whole study: Mean age, gender distribution, total cell number and subset yield were not different between patients and healthy donors. Across all samples, about 110 million sorted cells were examined, and cell number per subset correlated strongly with RNA yield. In the study, TCRB repertoires of sorted circulating CD4+ T cell subsets from recently diagnosed type 1 diabetes patients were compared with those of matched healthy donors. Regulatory and stem cell-like memory subsets were isolated from only 8 patients and 8 healthy donors, whereas naive and central memory subsets came from all 30 or so donors.

From cysteine to phenylalanine, the CDR3 is 14 amino acids long. Solely the CDR3 DNA is kept, with 42 bases framed from the first base. According to the germline V gene (reference sequence), CDR1 reads SEHNR and CDR2 reads FQNEAQ. V and J are truncated by 2 bases and 1 base respectively, leaving an intervening sequence of 9 bases. This clone was detected a few times. Its antigen has not been determined. The sample holds no much larger clone one base away, and base qualities are not on file. The High Capacity cDNA Reverse Transcription Kit was used to reverse transcribe all of the isolated RNA, meaning that expressed TCRB transcripts were what got sequenced. Deep immunoSEQ sequencing was performed on naive, central memory and regulatory T cell samples, with an average of around 3.4 million total reads per sample. After sorted cells were lysed in RLT buffer, RNA was extracted with DNase-treated RNeasy Micro or Mini kits, with the choice depending on cell number. To prevent cross-contamination, every cell subset was processed on its own, while patient and healthy donor samples were processed together. The immunoSEQ multiplex PCR was used to amplify TCRB sequences from cDNA, generating 87-bp fragments that spanned the CDR3 region. The amplicons were sequenced using the Illumina HiSeq platform. The source study handled its data this way. PCR bias was computationally corrected using synthetic template baselines, reads within Hamming distance 2 were collapsed, and singletons that could not be merged were discarded. Reads were aligned to IMGT to assign V, D and J genes, CDR3 length, and insertions or deletions at six rearrangement sites. Within each subset, clonotype counts were normalized to the number of sorted cells before true diversity and Gini coefficients were calculated with the tcR R package. Repertoire sharing was quantified using the overlap coefficient calculated on TCRB nucleotide sequences. Out-of-frame TCRB sequences from naive cells were analyzed to stand in for the pre-selection repertoire. TCRdb mirrors the immuneACCESS table, restricted to in-frame sequences. Some clones are absent from its copies; in checked studies, under half trace to an unresolved V gene, and the reason for the others is unknown. V, J and clone size are taken as reported in that table, and D and trimming were inferred from the DNA itself. The sample table holds roughly 230,000 clones, of which around 9.6% were seen once. The top ten clonotypes cover about 0.03% of the sample.

Each donor gave one peripheral blood draw, about 100 mL on average, collected into heparinised tubes. Using a panel that included CD45RO, CCR7, CD25, CD127, CD95 and CD27, naive, central memory, regulatory and stem cell-like memory CD4+ T cells were sorted on a BD FACSAria II. Purity was above 98% for every sorted population. PBMCs were isolated right away by Lymphoprep density gradient centrifugation and were stained directly, without culture. So that batch effects would be minimized, each experiment stained and sorted samples in pairs, pairing one healthy donor with one patient. Summary of the overall study and its limitations: At VDJ recombination sites, type 1 diabetes patients had fewer insertions and more deleted nucleotides, which implies abnormalities in thymic rearrangement. In all four CD4+ subsets, TCRB CDR3 length was moderately but significantly shorter in type 1 diabetes patients. Naive, central memory and regulatory TCRB repertoires appeared to be more similar among patients than among healthy donors. Because small numbers of individuals were included in the HLA sub-analyses, any influence of HLA type on TCRB rearrangement was left unresolved. Shorter templates might be favored by PCR, yet because patient and control samples were amplified and corrected together, any such skew would affect both groups equally. Because cDNA was sequenced instead of genomic DNA, activated cells with high expression could be over-represented, although the groups did not differ in activation or CD3 levels.

The receptor was isolated from a woman in her late teens or twenties in good health. This receptor chain uses TRBV7-9 and TRBJ2-7; tentative D gene TRBD1, with 6 bases matching. Sequencing was done on a sample of naive CD4+ T cells from blood. This specimen's cell subset or site label, per the study, means: true naive CD4+ T cells. The CDR3 loop reads CASSLTGLSYEQYF. The sequence in DNA is TGTGCCAGCAGCTTAACAGGGCTTTCCTACGAGCAGTACTTC.